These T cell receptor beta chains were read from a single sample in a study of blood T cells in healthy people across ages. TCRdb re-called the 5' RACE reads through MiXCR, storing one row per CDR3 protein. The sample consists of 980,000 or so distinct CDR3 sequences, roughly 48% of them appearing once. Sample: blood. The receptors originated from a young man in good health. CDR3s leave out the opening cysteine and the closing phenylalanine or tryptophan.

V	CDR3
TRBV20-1	SASRGRDGYT
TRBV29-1	SVVRQTPLQGYT
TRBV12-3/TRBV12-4	ASAGGSVETQY
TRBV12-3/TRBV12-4	ASSSPGQGHYYEQY
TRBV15	ATSRDLGLDAYEQY
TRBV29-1	SVAGSPYGYT
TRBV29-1	SVSIGTGGCEQF
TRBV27	ASSGIQDPTNYDYT
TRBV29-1	SVTSGMAGANVLT
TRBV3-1	ASSQGHNQPQH
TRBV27	ASSVQSSYEQY
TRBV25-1	ASSETGSYNSPLH
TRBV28	ASPPSELSTDTQY
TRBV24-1	ATSGRRGEVDTQY
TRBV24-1	ATSDLQFGGRETQY
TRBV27	ASRGTGGPEKLF
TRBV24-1	ATSDFDITEVF
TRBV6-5	ASSYDQDSMNTEAF
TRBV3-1	ASSQDSVAVTNTEAF
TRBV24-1	ATSDLGPGPSDEQF
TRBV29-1	SVVGTNIQY
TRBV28	ASSIRTGRAF
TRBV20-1	SARGGGVAYNEQF
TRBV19	ASTPTISTGANVLT
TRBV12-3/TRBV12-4	ASSDSVEGTTDTQY
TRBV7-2	ASSFRNYGYT
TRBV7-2	ASSLSHQETQY
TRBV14	ASSRRDTRTDTQY
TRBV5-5	ASSGAGKEYEKLF
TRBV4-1	ASSQETGTGFYEQY
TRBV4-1	ASSPLDAGVTNEQY
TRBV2	ASNLAGGWQETQY
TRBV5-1	ASSEGQNLGDEQF
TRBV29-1	SVPFGTANYGYT
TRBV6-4	ASSEGGKRYT
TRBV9	ASTRGTETYEQY
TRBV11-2	ASSLDPAGAIYNEQF
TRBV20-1	SPRTVNVYEQY
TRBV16	ASSQHLVANSYEQY
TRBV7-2	ASSLGLQLTNYEQY
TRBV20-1	SATSSRSYGYT
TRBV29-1	SVARGRGDTQY